A single sample is the source of the 28 T cell receptor beta chains below, sequenced in a study of cytomegalovirus exposure and HLA in healthy donors. Vbeta (60) and Jbeta (13) primers were used in the PCR. Measured with immunoSEQ multiplex PCR; TCRdb has only the in-frame clones, and not every one. The sample includes under 150,000 clones, about 64% of them seen just once. The sequencing sample was made of PBMCs. The receptor set was obtained from a man aged 55 to 70 in good health and CMV-seronegative.

This clone was counted a few times. The chain links TRBV5-1 to TRBJ2-7; no clear D gene. The CDR3 totals 14 residues. V was cut by 4 bases and J by 0 bases, with 11 bases left in between. Germline-derived CDR1 and CDR2 are SGHRS and YFSETQ. The CDR3: CASSRAGNSYEQYF. The DNA for the CDR3 is TGCGCCAGCAGCAGAGCAGGCAACTCCTACGAGCAGTACTTC.

As DNA, the CDR3 is TGTGCCAGCTCACCAAGGGGGACAGGGGACGCTTTCTTT. Its translation: CASSPRGTGDAFF. The V gene is TRBV18, the J gene TRBJ1-1, with TRBD1 matching over 10 bases. This CDR3 is 13 amino acids long. V shed 2 bases and J 11 bases; nucleotides not matched to a gene: 5. The germline V gene has CDR1 KGHSH and CDR2 LQKENI.

The chain is built from TRBV27 and TRBJ1-3; D is undetermined. CDR1 is MNHEY, CDR2 SMNVEV, per germline (reference sequence). This CDR3 region has 14 residues. The ends were cut back, 6 bases at V and 2 bases at J, with 11 bases in the middle. CDR3 sequence reads: CASSPGLTGNTIYF. CDR3 nucleotide sequence: TGTGCCAGCAGCCCGGGGTTAACTGGAAACACCATATATTTT.

J is TRBJ2-2 and V is TRBV7-8, with TRBD1 identical over 7 bases. The CDR3 runs to 15 residues. Germline lookup yields CDR1 SGHVS and CDR2 FQNEAQ. The ends lost 5 bases at V and 2 bases at J; junction bases unmatched: 5. CDR3 DNA sequence: TGTGCCAGCAGCGTCAACAGGGGAAACACCGGGGAGCTGTTTTTT. Translation: CASSVNRGNTGELFF.

This chain joins TRBV5-1 and TRBJ1-1, with TRBD1 matching 11 bases. V lost 4 bases, J lost 3 bases, and 5 bases stayed unmatched. This CDR3 spans 15 amino acids. In germline, CDR1 is SGHRS, CDR2 YFSETQ. CDR3 residues: CASSGGQGGDTEAFF. The CDR3 DNA sequence: TGCGCCAGCAGCGGGGGACAGGGGGGGGACACTGAAGCTTTCTTT.

V usage is TRBV27 and J usage is TRBJ2-3, with 9 bases fitting TRBD2. Losses at the gene ends were 4 bases for V and 4 bases for J; bases not matched to a gene: 6. The CDR3 has 15 residues. Germline lookup yields CDR1 MNHEY and CDR2 SMNVEV (reference sequence). For the CDR3, the DNA is TGTGCCAGCAGTTCCTCCGCGGGAGGGCCAGATACGCAGTATTTT. It translates to CASSSSAGGPDTQYF.

This sequence joins TRBV10-3 and TRBJ2-7, with a possible D match to TRBD2 (5 bases). Between the trimmed V and J ends, which lost 2 bases and 5 bases, there was a span of 16 bases. The CDR3 spans 15 residues. The germline V gene has CDR1 ENHRY and CDR2 SYGVKD. Written as DNA, the CDR3 is TGTGCCATCAGTGAGAAGACATCCCTAGCCAACGAGCAGTACTTC. Translation gives CAISEKTSLANEQYF.

This clone was observed a handful of times. The V gene is TRBV19, the J gene TRBJ1-1; 9 nucleotides line up with TRBD1. The CDR3 length is 17 residues. V lost 1 base to trimming and J lost 2 bases; unmatched junction nucleotides: 8. From germline, CDR1 is LNHDA and CDR2 SQIVND (reference sequence). CDR3 nucleotide sequence: TGTGCCAGTAGTATAGGGACCGGGACAGGGATTAACACTGAAGCTTTCTTT. Translating gives CASSIGTGTGINTEAFF.

The genes are TRBV6-5 and TRBJ1-1; TRBD1 agrees at 9 bases. The ends lost 0 bases at V and 3 bases at J; junction bases unmatched: 2. In germline, CDR1 is MNHEY, CDR2 SVGAGI. CDR3 size: 15 residues. As DNA, the CDR3 is TGTGCCAGCAGTTACTCGACAGGGGGAGACACTGAAGCTTTCTTT. This translates into CASSYSTGGDTEAFF.

This clone was observed a single time. V usage is TRBV28 and J usage is TRBJ2-1; maybe TRBD2 (5 bases). V was cut by 7 bases and J by 4 bases, with 8 bases left in between. This CDR3 has 12 amino acids. CDR1 MDHEN and CDR2 SYDVKM come from the germline V gene. The CDR3 DNA sequence: TGTGCCAGCACTCGGGGATACAATGAGCAGTTCTTC. This gives the protein CASTRGYNEQFF.

This chain's CDR3 is CASSRDRQETQYF. Here the CDR3 DNA reads TGTGCCAGTAGTCGGGACAGACAAGAGACCCAGTACTTC. The chain links TRBV19 to TRBJ2-5, with 7 bases lining up with TRBD1. Germline V gene sequence: CDR1 LNHDA, CDR2 SQIVND (reference sequence). The CDR3 has 13 residues. V dropped 5 bases and J dropped 2; count of bases not matched to a gene: 2.

CDR3 sequence reads: CASSLGSGGELFF. Here the CDR3 DNA reads TGCGCCAGCAGCTTGGGAAGCGGCGGGGAGCTGTTTTTT. The J gene is TRBJ2-2, the V gene TRBV5-1; a possible D gene is TRBD2 (5 bases). Germline V gene sequence: CDR1 SGHRS, CDR2 YFSETQ. V was pared by 0 bases and J by 7 bases, with 7 bases between. This CDR3 region has 13 residues.

The V and J genes are TRBV6-5 and TRBJ1-2; tentatively, D is TRBD1 (5 bases). Germline V CDR1 and CDR2: MNHEY, SVGAGI. V was shortened by 6 bases and J by 6 bases, with 8 bases between the two germline ends. This CDR3 contains 11 residues. The CDR3 reads CASRDNDGYTF. DNA of the CDR3: TGTGCCAGCAGGGACAACGATGGCTACACCTTC.

The chain joins TRBV5-4 to TRBJ2-7; no definite D call. Trimming shortened V by 3 bases and J by 2 bases, and 6 bases separated the two germline ends. CDR3 size: 12 residues. The germline V gene has CDR1 SGHNT and CDR2 YYREEE (reference sequence). CDR3 protein: CASSYDTYEQYF. The CDR3 DNA follows: TGTGCCAGCAGCTACGACACCTACGAGCAGTACTTC.

This sequence joins TRBV9 and TRBJ2-7; 10 bases are a match to TRBD2. This CDR3 is built from 14 residues. The J segment lost 7 bases and the V segment lost 4 bases, leaving 8 bases of the junction unmatched. Per germline, CDR1 SGDLS and CDR2 YYNGEE. CDR3 sequence reads: CASSLGLAVWEQYF. DNA for the CDR3: TGTGCCAGCAGCCTAGGACTAGCGGTCTGGGAGCAGTACTTC.

This chain uses TRBV11-3 with TRBJ1-1; TRBD1 matches at 9 bases. There are 14 residues in the CDR3. Germline CDR1 reads SGHNT; CDR2 reads YENEEA. V dropped 1 base and J dropped 3; count of bases not matched to a gene: 0. The CDR3 DNA follows: TGTGCCAGCAGCTTAGGGACAGGGGACACTGAAGCTTTCTTT. Residues: CASSLGTGDTEAFF.

This sequence joins TRBV9 and TRBJ2-1; 9 nucleotides line up with TRBD2. J lost 8 bases, V lost 0 bases, and 9 bases had no gene match. From germline, CDR1 is SGDLS and CDR2 YYNGEE. This CDR3 region has 16 residues. The CDR3 nucleotides are TGTGCCAGCAGCGTAGTAGGCGGGAGGGCCTTCTATGAGCAGTTCTTC. Its translation: CASSVVGGRAFYEQFF. The full variable domain, its missing parts supplied by reference TRBV9 and TRBJ2-1, is DSGVTQTPKHLITATGQRVTLRCSPRSGDLSVYWYQQSLDQGLQFLIQYYNGEERAKGNILERFSAQQFPDLHSELNLSSLELGDSALYFCASSVVGGRAFYEQFFGPGTRLTVL.

This clone showed up just once. The chain employs TRBV5-1 and TRBJ2-1, with 7 bases aligning to TRBD2. Germline V lookup: CDR1 SGHRS, CDR2 YFSETQ. V dropped 6 bases and J dropped 4; count of bases not matched to a gene: 4. CDR3 length: 13 amino acids. The DNA for the CDR3 is TGCGCCAGCACTCCTAGCGGATACAATGAGCAGTTCTTC. It codes for CASTPSGYNEQFF.

The chain links TRBV19 to TRBJ2-3; 11 positions match TRBD2. CDR1 is LNHDA, CDR2 SQIVND, per germline (reference sequence). The CDR3 covers 16 residues. The trim removed 4 bases at V and 2 bases at J, leaving 5 bases unmatched. In nucleotides, the CDR3 is TGTGCCAGTAGTAAGGCTAGCGGGAGGTCCACAGATACGCAGTATTTT. Amino acid sequence: CASSKASGRSTDTQYF.

The chain uses TRBV29-1 and TRBJ2-3; 9 nucleotides line up with TRBD1. CDR3 length: 13 amino acids. The V gene's germline CDR1 is SQVTM and CDR2 ANQGSEA. The trim removed 7 bases at V and 2 bases at J, leaving 4 bases unmatched. The CDR3 nucleotides read TGCAGCGCTAGACAGGGGGACACAGATACGCAGTATTTT. This codes for CSARQGDTDTQYF.

The rearrangement links TRBV28 to TRBJ1-5; 8 bases agree with TRBD1. With V trimmed by 0 bases and J by 6 bases, 7 bases remained unmatched. This CDR3 is built from 16 residues. Germline V gene sequence: CDR1 MDHEN, CDR2 SYDVKM. The CDR3 DNA is TGTGCCAGCAGTTTATGGGCCGGACAGGGAAGTCAGCCCCAGCATTTT. It translates to CASSLWAGQGSQPQHF.

The chain employs TRBV9 and TRBJ2-7; 7 bases are shared with TRBD2. The germline V gene has CDR1 SGDLS and CDR2 YYNGEE. The trim removed 0 bases at V and 3 bases at J, leaving 9 bases unmatched. The CDR3 runs 16 residues. This CDR3 is CASSVGRGAGFYEQYF. For the CDR3, the DNA is TGTGCCAGCAGCGTAGGTCGGGGAGCGGGGTTCTACGAGCAGTACTTC.

The gene calls are TRBV30 and TRBJ1-4; no reliable D call. With 0 bases removed from V and 8 bases from J, the gap between germline ends came to 13 bases. The CDR3 sequence is 14 residues long. The germline V gene has CDR1 GTSNPN and CDR2 SVGIG (reference sequence). Here the CDR3 reads CAWSVTGRREKLFF. CDR3 in DNA: TGTGCCTGGAGTGTAACGGGGAGGAGGGAAAAACTGTTTTTT.

This chain links TRBV5-4 with TRBJ1-2; 8 bases line up with TRBD1. The CDR3 covers 14 residues. CDR1 is SGHNT and CDR2 is YYREEE in the germline V gene (reference sequence). V lost 4 bases and J lost 5; bases outside the gene matches: 7. DNA for the CDR3: TGTGCCAGCAGCCCGGACAGGGCTGGTTATGGCTACACCTTC. Translating it yields CASSPDRAGYGYTF.

This chain joins TRBV7-2 and TRBJ2-7; the D gene is possibly TRBD2 (5 bases). Looked up from germline, CDR1 is SGHTA and CDR2 is FQGNSA. The CDR3 sequence is 13 residues long. Trimming cost V 4 bases and J 4 bases, with 11 bases left between them. The CDR3 sequence is CASSSQRSYEQYF. The CDR3 region has the DNA TGTGCCAGCAGCTCCCAGCGGAGTTACGAGCAGTACTTC.

V gene TRBV15 combines with J gene TRBJ2-1; maybe TRBD2 (5 bases). The CDR3 is made up of 16 amino acids. V lost 5 bases and J lost 2, with 16 bases in between. CDR1 is LNHNV and CDR2 is YYDKDF in the germline V gene (reference sequence). The CDR3 DNA sequence: TGTGCCACCAGCTTACGGACTTCCGGGACCTACAATGAGCAGTTCTTC. Encoded protein: CATSLRTSGTYNEQFF.

This clone was counted a few times. The CDR3 protein is CASSASGSHTGELFF. CDR3 nucleotide sequence: TGTGCCAGCAGTGCTAGCGGGAGTCACACCGGGGAGCTGTTTTTT. This chain uses TRBV6-4 with TRBJ2-2; the match to TRBD2 covers 10 bases. This CDR3 contains 15 residues. V gave up 4 bases and J gave up 3 bases; unmatched junction bases: 2. Germline V gene data show CDR1 as MRHNA and CDR2 as SNTAGT.

Here the CDR3 reads CASSLDRINQPQHF. DNA of the CDR3: TGCGCCAGCAGCTTGGACAGGATCAATCAGCCCCAGCATTTT. The chain couples TRBV5-1 to TRBJ1-5; D is perhaps TRBD1 (5 bases). Looked up from germline, CDR1 is SGHRS and CDR2 is YFSETQ. The CDR3 runs to 14 residues. Trimming took off 0 bases at V and 3 bases at J, with 7 bases between the two ends.